Each of the 16 T cell receptor beta chains below was sequenced from the same sample in a study of T cells in Graves' hyperthyroidism and ophthalmopathy. Using RNA transcripts as the source, TCR beta CDR3 regions were amplified. Researchers ran a first-round RT-PCR on the TCR CDR3 using the HTBI primer set. TCRdb re-called the multiplex PCR reads through MiXCR, storing one row per CDR3 protein. The sample holds about 360,000 distinct CDR3 sequences, about 13% seen once. Sequencing was carried out using blood. These receptors all stem from a woman aged 18-29 years with Graves' hyperthyroidism.

The chain couples TRBV6-2 or TRBV6-3 to TRBJ2-3; 13 bases fit TRBD2. Per the germline V gene, CDR1 is MNHEY and CDR2 is SVGEGT. V lost 6 bases to trimming and J lost 6 bases; unmatched junction nucleotides: 6. This CDR3 region has 15 residues. The CDR3 DNA is TGTGCCAGCAGGCCAGGACTAGCGGGAGCGGATACGCAGTATTTT. It codes for CASRPGLAGADTQYF.

This clonotype was counted ten times or more. The rearrangement uses TRBV6-2 or TRBV6-3 and TRBJ2-1, with no clear D. The germline V gene encodes CDR1 MNHEY and CDR2 SVGEGT. CDR3 size: 14 residues. Trimming pared 2 bases from V and 3 bases from J, leaving 8 bases between. In DNA, the CDR3 is TGTGCCAGCAGTTACGCCCCATACTACAATGAGCAGTTCTTC. Translation: CASSYAPYYNEQFF.

Ten or more counts support this clonotype. The chain carries TRBV5-1 and TRBJ2-7, with 10 bases identical to TRBD1. V lost 0 bases and J lost 6; bases outside the gene matches: 3. The CDR3 runs 14 residues. Per germline, CDR1 SGHRS and CDR2 YFSETQ. CDR3 loop: CASSLAGQGGEQYF. In nucleotides, the CDR3 is TGCGCCAGCAGCTTGGCCGGACAGGGGGGCGAGCAGTACTTC.

This clonotype was counted many times. The V gene is TRBV7-9, the J gene TRBJ2-5, with 13 bases that match TRBD2. This CDR3 has 18 amino acids. V lost 4 bases, J lost 1 base, and 9 bases stayed unmatched. Germline V CDR1 and CDR2: SEHNR, FQNEAQ (reference sequence). This CDR3 is CASSYSGLAGPLQETQYF. CDR3 nucleotides: TGTGCCAGCAGCTATTCGGGACTAGCGGGACCCCTCCAAGAGACCCAGTACTTC.

This clonotype was observed at least ten times. V usage is TRBV6-1 and J usage is TRBJ1-1; TRBD1 agrees at 10 bases. The CDR3 is made up of 19 amino acids. Germline lookup yields CDR1 MNHNS and CDR2 SASEGT. V was pared by 5 bases and J by 0 bases, with 15 bases of the junction left unmatched. The CDR3 DNA reads TGTGCCAGCAGTCTGGGACAGGGGCACACTACCTTAATGAACACTGAAGCTTTCTTT. Protein product: CASSLGQGHTTLMNTEAFF.

The genes are TRBV5-1 and TRBJ1-4; D perhaps matches TRBD1 (6 bases). The CDR3 length is 16 residues. The germline V gene has CDR1 SGHRS and CDR2 YFSETQ. V lost 4 bases and J 2 bases, leaving 15 bases between the germline ends. The CDR3 protein is CASSPGGRGTNEKLFF. As DNA, the CDR3 is TGCGCCAGCAGCCCGGGAGGCAGGGGCACTAATGAAAAACTGTTTTTT.

This clonotype came up many times. The rearrangement uses TRBV2 and TRBJ1-1, with D uncertain. CDR3 length equals 10 residues. Trimming pared 8 bases from V and 7 bases from J, leaving 8 bases between. Germline V gene lookup returns CDR1 SNHLY and CDR2 FYNNEI. CDR3 bases: TGTGCCAGCTTTAAGTTTGAAGCTTTCTTT. As protein: CASFKFEAFF.

The table lists this clonotype with many counts. This sequence joins TRBV6-1 and TRBJ2-7; possible D gene TRBD2, 5 bases. The CDR3 runs 15 residues. With 5 bases removed from V and 0 bases from J, the gap between germline ends came to 14 bases. CDR1 is MNHNS and CDR2 is SASEGT in the germline V gene. CDR3 in amino acids: CASSKGLGDSYEQYF. The CDR3 DNA is TGTGCCAGCAGTAAAGGACTGGGCGACTCCTACGAGCAGTACTTC.

This clonotype was seen many times. The chain uses TRBV20-1 and TRBJ2-5; the match to TRBD1 covers 7 bases. The J segment lost 0 bases and the V segment lost 6 bases, leaving 4 bases of the junction unmatched. The germline V gene encodes CDR1 DFQATT and CDR2 SNEGSKA (reference sequence). The CDR3 is made up of 13 amino acids. CDR3 in amino acids: CSAIGTDQETQYF. In DNA form, the CDR3 reads TGCAGTGCCATCGGGACAGACCAAGAGACCCAGTACTTC.

This clonotype appeared many times. This chain uses TRBV27 with TRBJ2-3; unclear D gene. Germline loops: CDR1 MNHEY, CDR2 SMNVEV (reference sequence). The V and J ends lost 5 bases and 1 base respectively, with 19 bases between them. The length of the CDR3 is 17 residues. The DNA for the CDR3 is TGTGCCAGCAGTCCTGCCTTGGCGGCCCTACGCACAGATACGCAGTATTTT. Amino acids: CASSPALAALRTDTQYF.

V usage is TRBV7-9 and J usage is TRBJ1-1; D gene unclear. The length of the CDR3 is 14 residues. The germline gives CDR1 SEHNR, CDR2 FQNEAQ (reference sequence). V lost 4 bases and J 7 bases, leaving 16 bases between the germline ends. CDR3 coding DNA: TGTGCCAGCAGCTCCACCCCACGGGTTGATGAAGCTTTCTTT. This sequence encodes CASSSTPRVDEAFF. Using reference TRBV7-9 and TRBJ1-1 for the parts outside the CDR3, the full variable domain is DTGVSQNPRHKITKRGQNVTFRCDPISEHNRLYWYRQTLGQGPEFLTYFQNEAQLEKSRLLSDRFSAERPKGSFSTLEIQRTEQGDSAMYLCASSSTPRVDEAFFGQGTRLTVV.

This clonotype has a count of ten or more. V is TRBV7-2 and J is TRBJ2-1; 12 bases line up with TRBD1. Trimming at V came to 4 bases and at J to 9 bases, leaving 7 bases not matched to a gene. The germline gives CDR1 SGHTA, CDR2 FQGNSA. The CDR3 is 15 amino acids. The DNA of the CDR3 is TGTGCCAGCAGCTACCACGGGACAGGGGGCTCTGAGCAGTTCTTC. Amino acid sequence: CASSYHGTGGSEQFF.

In regard to this clonotype: One base away lies a much larger clone, so this may be a sequencing read error. The chain combines TRBV10-3 with TRBJ2-3, with 8 positions matching TRBD2. This CDR3 comprises 14 residues. Germline loops: CDR1 ENHRY, CDR2 SYGVKD. J gave up 1 base and V 10 bases, and 7 bases lay outside the gene matches. Here the CDR3 DNA reads TGTGCCACCCGGGCGGGGGGCGGCACAGATACGCAGTATTTT. Residues: CATRAGGGTDTQYF.

Concerning this clonotype itself: A read error may explain this, as a much larger clone is one base away. This chain joins TRBV20-1 and TRBJ2-1; 8 bases are a match to TRBD2. The V and J ends lost 3 bases and 9 bases, in that order; junction bases with no gene match: 16. CDR1 DFQATT and CDR2 SNEGSKA come from the germline V gene (reference sequence). The CDR3 totals 16 residues. The CDR3, as DNA: TGCAGTGCTAGCGGCGTGCCGATTAGCGGGACCCCTGAGCAGTTCTTC. This codes for CSASGVPISGTPEQFF.

Ten or more counts support this clonotype. The CDR3: CASSWPGQGELSEQYF. Written as DNA, the CDR3 is TGTGCCAGCAGCTGGCCTGGACAGGGAGAGTTAAGCGAGCAGTACTTC. The chain carries TRBV7-9 and TRBJ2-7, with 8 bases identical to TRBD1. This CDR3 has 16 residues. With 4 bases clipped from V and 6 bases from J, the junction kept 14 bases outside the gene matches. The germline V gene encodes CDR1 SEHNR and CDR2 FQNEAQ (reference sequence).

This clonotype was detected ten times or more. The chain carries TRBV11-2 and TRBJ1-4, with D hard to call. CDR1 and CDR2 (germline): SGHAT, FQNNGV. Trimming removed 8 bases from V and 7 bases from J, with 11 bases in between. This CDR3 comprises 12 residues. CDR3 sequence (DNA): TGTGCCAGCGGGTTGAGCGGTGAAAAACTGTTTTTT. Its protein is CASGLSGEKLFF. The full variable domain, completed using reference TRBV11-2 and TRBJ1-4, is EAGVAQSPRYKIIEKRQSVAFWCNPISGHATLYWYQQILGQGPKLLIQFQNNGVVDDSQLPKDRFSAERLKGVDSTLKIQPAKLEDSAVYLCASGLSGEKLFFGSGTQLSVL.